What follows are 13 T cell receptor beta chains derived from one specimen sequenced in a study of OX40 agonist ivuxolimab in advanced cancers. Generated by immunoSEQ multiplex PCR, the TCRdb table keeps only in-frame clones and is missing some. Of around 80,000 clones in the sample, about 88% were seen once. This specimen consisted of CD4+ or CD8+ T cells sorted from blood, obtained in a trial of the OX40 agonist ivuxolimab. The origin of the receptors is an adult with an advanced solid tumor such as melanoma, head and neck, liver or kidney cancer.

The chain couples TRBV2 to TRBJ2-1; maybe TRBD2 (6 bases). Trimming stripped 2 bases from V and 0 bases from J, with 8 bases between. CDR1 and CDR2 (germline): SNHLY, FYNNEI. The CDR3 has 15 amino acids. Here the CDR3 reads CASSERRASYNEQFF. In DNA, the CDR3 is TGTGCCAGCAGTGAAAGGAGGGCCTCCTACAATGAGCAGTTCTTC.

This chain links TRBV5-1 with TRBJ2-7; D possibly corresponds to TRBD1 (6 bases). The ends were cut back, 2 bases at V and 5 bases at J, with 14 bases in the middle. This CDR3 is built from 14 residues. The germline V gene encodes CDR1 SGHRS and CDR2 YFSETQ. This chain's CDR3 is CASSLRTALDEQYF. The CDR3 DNA sequence: TGCGCCAGCAGCTTAAGGACAGCGCTCGACGAGCAGTACTTC.

The chain carries TRBV19 and TRBJ1-2; D possibly corresponds to TRBD1 (5 bases). V was clipped by 0 bases and J by 4 bases, with 12 bases between them. The length of the CDR3 is 15 residues. Looked up from germline, CDR1 is LNHDA and CDR2 is SQIVND (reference sequence). CDR3 in amino acids: CASSIDYQGAYGYTF. CDR3 DNA sequence: TGTGCCAGTAGTATAGATTACCAGGGAGCCTATGGCTACACCTTC.

The chain links TRBV11-3 to TRBJ1-5; a possible D gene is TRBD1 (6 bases). The CDR3 has 19 residues. Per the germline V gene, CDR1 is SGHNT and CDR2 is YENEEA. V gave up 1 base and J gave up 2 bases, with 21 bases separating them. The CDR3 protein is CASSLVTFYRVDGNQPQHF. The CDR3, as DNA: TGTGCCAGCAGCTTAGTTACCTTTTACAGGGTTGACGGCAATCAGCCCCAGCATTTT.

The gene calls are TRBV5-4 and TRBJ2-1; no reliable D call. The CDR3 contains 15 residues. CDR1 SGHNT and CDR2 YYREEE come from the germline V gene (reference sequence). V gave up 6 bases and J gave up 2 bases, with 15 bases separating them. The chain's CDR3 is CASNYDQRTYNEQFF. As DNA, the CDR3 is TGTGCCAGCAACTATGACCAGAGAACCTACAATGAGCAGTTCTTC.

The rearrangement joins TRBV18 to TRBJ2-7; possibly TRBD2 for D (6 bases). The germline CDR1 and CDR2 sequences are KGHSH and LQKENI. V gave up 4 bases and J gave up 4 bases, with 17 bases separating them. The CDR3 is 15 amino acids. CDR3 DNA sequence: TGTGCCAGCTCACTGCTCATCACGGGGGAGTACGAGCAGTACTTC. It yields the protein CASSLLITGEYEQYF.

J is TRBJ2-6 and V is TRBV5-1; no reliable D call. CDR1 is SGHRS and CDR2 is YFSETQ in the germline V gene. V lost 4 bases and J lost 18, with 29 bases in between. This CDR3 is 16 amino acids long. The CDR3 reads CASSPGPAGVWTLWTF. CDR3 nucleotides: TGCGCCAGCAGCCCAGGACCAGCTGGCGTTTGGACGTTATGGACTTTC.

This CDR3 reads CASSLQGAGGYTF. The DNA of the CDR3 is TGTGCCAGCTCCCTGCAGGGGGCAGGTGGCTACACCTTC. The chain carries TRBV18 and TRBJ1-2; 8 bases fit TRBD1. Germline V CDR1 and CDR2: KGHSH, LQKENI. This CDR3 is built from 13 residues. The trim removed 6 bases at V and 7 bases at J, leaving 7 bases unmatched.

The chain employs TRBV5-1 and TRBJ1-2; D is undetermined. Trimming shortened V by 0 bases and J by 7 bases, and 13 bases separated the two germline ends. Germline loops: CDR1 SGHRS, CDR2 YFSETQ. The CDR3 totals 14 residues. The CDR3: CASSLELGSGGYTF. The CDR3, as DNA: TGCGCCAGCAGCTTGGAGCTAGGGTCTGGTGGCTACACCTTC.

This clone has just one count. The rearrangement links TRBV4-1 to TRBJ2-1; 7 bases map to TRBD2. Per the germline V gene, CDR1 is MGHRA and CDR2 is YSYEKL. CDR3 size: 16 residues. J lost 7 bases, V lost 2 bases, and 11 bases had no gene match. The CDR3: CASSQPTRELGNEQFF. CDR3 nucleotides: TGCGCCAGCAGCCAACCCACGCGGGAGTTGGGGAATGAGCAGTTCTTC.

The chain employs TRBV6-1 and TRBJ1-2, with 11 bases aligning to TRBD1. The V gene end was trimmed by 0 bases and the J gene end by 8 bases; junction bases not matched to a gene: 11. Per germline, CDR1 MNHNS and CDR2 SASEGT. The CDR3 is 17 amino acids. Here the CDR3 reads CASSEASGQGARKGYTF. In DNA, the CDR3 is TGTGCCAGCAGTGAAGCTTCAGGACAGGGGGCGCGAAAAGGCTACACCTTC.

The chain carries TRBV5-1 and TRBJ2-1; TRBD2 is a possible D gene (5 bases). CDR3 size: 14 residues. V was shortened by 4 bases and J by 6 bases, with 14 bases between the two germline ends. Germline assignment: CDR1 SGHRS and CDR2 YFSETQ. CDR3 loop: CASSPRGSGNEQFF. The DNA of the CDR3 is TGCGCCAGCAGCCCCCGAGGGTCGGGCAATGAGCAGTTCTTC.

The chain links TRBV6-6 to TRBJ2-2, with D maybe TRBD1 (5 bases). Germline V gene sequence: CDR1 MNHNY, CDR2 SVGAGI (reference sequence). Trimming cost V 5 bases and J 4 bases, with 11 bases left between them. There are 14 residues in the CDR3. The CDR3: CASSTAGFTGELFF. In DNA form, the CDR3 reads TGTGCCAGCAGTACCGCAGGGTTCACCGGGGAGCTGTTTTTT.